Detailed here is one T cell receptor (beta chain). The target antigen is unknown. The sample originates from a study of cytomegalovirus exposure and HLA in healthy donors. About the research overall: The roughly 120 validation repertoires used the same platform as the 550 to 800 first-cohort repertoires (as reported by a later analysis). General study findings and limits: The study listed 164 cytomegalovirus-associated TCR beta chains. Most TCR sequences were rare, but some public TCRs occurred in many donors.

The CDR3 extends over 17 amino acids. Losses at the gene ends were 3 bases for V and 3 bases for J; bases not matched to a gene: 9. Germline CDR1 is SGDLS and CDR2 is YYNGEE. Assay: immunoSEQ multiplex PCR; the TCRdb copy retains only in-frame clones and omits some. Here the sample spans about 130,000 clones, around 94% being singletons. This chain connects TRBV9 to TRBJ2-5; 12 positions agree with TRBD2. The clonotype was recovered from a woman under 30 in good health and CMV-seronegative. Sequenced material: PBMCs. CDR3 loop: CASSAYPRLAGEETQYF. For the CDR3, the DNA is TGTGCCAGCAGCGCGTACCCCCGACTAGCGGGGGAAGAGACCCAGTACTTC.